What follows is one T cell receptor beta chain and its context. The CDR3 sequence is 18 residues long. The V gene end was trimmed by 1 base and the J gene end by 5 bases; junction bases not matched to a gene: 14. Germline CDR1 and CDR2: LGHNA and YSLEER. This entry belongs to a study of T cell changes during pregnancy in multiple sclerosis. The data were produced by immunoSEQ multiplex PCR, yet TCRdb's version contains in-frame clones alone and is incomplete. The sample includes 28,000 or so clones, just over 85% of them seen just once. V usage is TRBV4-3 and J usage is TRBJ2-1; the match to TRBD1 covers 7 bases. The origin of this receptor is a female donor in good health, enrolled as a control in a pregnancy study. Source: CD4+ T cells from peripheral blood mononuclear cells, taken in the first trimester of pregnancy. CDR3 nucleotide sequence: TGCGCCAGCAGCCAAGGTCCCACCAAAACAGGGGCCAACAATGAGCAGTTCTTC. Translating gives CASSQGPTKTGANNEQFF.